These T cell receptor beta chains were read from a single sample in a study of blood T cell repertoires in COVID-19. TCRdb keeps only in-frame clones here, not all; method: immunoSEQ multiplex PCR. The sample includes 110,000 or so clones, roughly four fifths of them seen just once. The sequenced sample consisted of peripheral blood. The receptors shown here come from a man aged 45-65 years with acute or convalescent COVID-19. Both conserved end residues are part of each CDR3. D genes are given only for firm matches. Clone size appears in some rows only: once, few, many, or a class for an expanded clone.

d_call,clone_size,j_call,v_call,cdr3_nt,cdr3_aa
NA,NA,TRBJ2-7,TRBV20-1,TGCAGTGCTACCGATCGGTGGGAGCAGTACTTC,CSATDRWEQYF
NA,NA,TRBJ1-5,TRBV27,TGTGCCAGCAGTCCTCAACCCCCCTTTAGGGGCCAGCCCCAGCATTTT,CASSPQPPFRGQPQHF
TRBD1,NA,TRBJ2-1,TRBV24-1,TGTGCCACCAGTCCCCGGACAGGCCTAGGGCGGCAGTTCTTC,CATSPRTGLGRQFF
TRBD1,NA,TRBJ1-1,TRBV10-3,TGTGCCATCATTGGACAGGGAAGCACTGAAGCTTTCTTT,CAIIGQGSTEAFF
TRBD2,NA,TRBJ2-1,TRBV18,TGTGCCAGCTCACCACTCCCCGGGACTAGCGGGGGGGAGCAGTTCTTC,CASSPLPGTSGGEQFF
TRBD1,NA,TRBJ1-2,TRBV3-1/TRBV3-2,TGTGCCAGCAGCCAAGACAGGGGGTATGGCTACACCTTC,CASSQDRGYGYTF
TRBD2,NA,TRBJ2-5,TRBV3-1/TRBV3-2,TGTGCCAGCAGCCTGCGGGGAGGGGAGACCCAGTACTTC,CASSLRGGETQYF
TRBD1,NA,TRBJ2-3,TRBV28,TGTGCCAGCATTCAAACAGGACAGGGGGGATTTTCTGATACGCAGTATTTT,CASIQTGQGGFSDTQYF
TRBD2,few,TRBJ2-7,TRBV19,TGTGCCACTGACAGCGGGAGTGGCCTGGGGGAGCAGTACTTC,CATDSGSGLGEQYF
TRBD2,NA,TRBJ2-3,TRBV11-3,TGTGCCAGCAGCCCAAGCGGGAGGGCGGCAGATACGCAGTATTTT,CASSPSGRAADTQYF
NA,NA,TRBJ2-6,TRBV19,TGTGCCAGTAATGTGGGGCCCCATGGGGCCAACGTCCTGACTTTC,CASNVGPHGANVLTF
NA,NA,TRBJ2-6,TRBV6-5,TGTGCCAGCAGAACAGGGTCGGCAGGGGCCAACGTCCTGACTTTC,CASRTGSAGANVLTF
TRBD2,NA,TRBJ2-1,TRBV5-1,TGCGCCAGTAGAACTAGCGGAAGCAACAATGAGCAGTTCTTC,CASRTSGSNNEQFF
NA,NA,TRBJ1-5,TRBV19,TGTGCCAGTAGCCCGCTTCTCCCGGTAAGCAATCAGCCCCAGCATTTT,CASSPLLPVSNQPQHF
TRBD1,NA,TRBJ2-3,TRBV24-1,TGTGCCACCAGTGACCGCCGACAGGGGGTCACAGATACGCAGTATTTT,CATSDRRQGVTDTQYF
NA,NA,TRBJ2-3,TRBV10-1,TGCGCCAGCAGTGCCGAGGGAAACCCCACAGATACGCAGTATTTT,CASSAEGNPTDTQYF
TRBD1,NA,TRBJ1-2,TRBV29-1,TGCAGCGGCCGACAGGGCGCAGAGGATGGCTACACCTTC,CSGRQGAEDGYTF
NA,NA,TRBJ1-6,TRBV20-1,TGCAGTGCTAGTAGGGGTTATAATTCACCCCTCCACTTT,CSASRGYNSPLHF
NA,NA,TRBJ1-2,TRBV3-1/TRBV3-2,TGTGCCAGCAGCATCGAGGGTGGCTACACCTTC,CASSIEGGYTF
NA,NA,TRBJ2-1,TRBV11-1,TGTGCCAGCAGCCCCCAGGCACCTGGTGAGCAGTTCTTC,CASSPQAPGEQFF
TRBD2,few,TRBJ2-7,TRBV13,TGTGCCAGCAGCGTAGGACTAGCGGGAGACTACGAGCAGTACTTC,CASSVGLAGDYEQYF
NA,NA,TRBJ1-4,TRBV27,TGTGCCAGCAGAGCATGGGGCGATGAAAAACTGTTTTTT,CASRAWGDEKLFF
NA,few,TRBJ2-7,TRBV11-2,TGTGCCAGCAGCTCTCAACAGGGAAACGAGCAGTACTTC,CASSSQQGNEQYF
NA,NA,TRBJ1-5,TRBV3-1/TRBV3-2,TGTGCCAGCAGCCAAGCGGGTCGAGACAATCAGCCCCAGCATTTT,CASSQAGRDNQPQHF
TRBD2,few,TRBJ2-1,TRBV7-6,TGTGCCAGCAGCTTAACGACTAGCGGGAGTCGCAATGAGCAGTTCTTC,CASSLTTSGSRNEQFF
NA,NA,TRBJ1-1,TRBV6-5,TGTGCCAGCAGTTATTCCAGGGCTGAAGCTTTCTTT,CASSYSRAEAFF
TRBD2,NA,TRBJ2-5,TRBV5-1,TGCGCCAGCAGCTTGGCCGCGGGAGGGCAAGAGACCCAGTACTTC,CASSLAAGGQETQYF
NA,NA,TRBJ2-3,TRBV12-3/TRBV12-4,TGTGCCAGCAGTTTACGTCCAGATACGCAGTATTTT,CASSLRPDTQYF
TRBD1,NA,TRBJ1-4,TRBV6-5,TGTGCCAGCACCCGGACAGGGACTGAAAAACTGTTTTTT,CASTRTGTEKLFF
TRBD1,NA,TRBJ1-1,TRBV10-3,TGTGCCATCAACAAACGGGACAGGGGAACTGAAGCTTTCTTT,CAINKRDRGTEAFF
NA,once,TRBJ1-3,TRBV5-1,TGCGCCAGCAGCCTGGGGGGACTTGGAAACACCATATATTTT,CASSLGGLGNTIYF
NA,NA,TRBJ1-2,TRBV28,TGTGCCAGCAGTGAAGTGGCTCCCGGCTACACCTTC,CASSEVAPGYTF
TRBD1,few,TRBJ1-1,TRBV11-2,TGTGCCAGCAGCTCACGGGGACAGGCGAACACTGAAGCTTTCTTT,CASSSRGQANTEAFF
NA,NA,TRBJ2-5,TRBV20-1,TGCAGTGCTAGTACAGGGTTTACCCAGTACTTC,CSASTGFTQYF
NA,NA,TRBJ2-7,TRBV28,TGTGCCAGCAGTTTAAGCGCCTCCTACGAGCAGTACTTC,CASSLSASYEQYF
TRBD1,few,TRBJ1-5,TRBV18,TGTGCCAGCTCACAGGGGGCCGATCAGCCCCAGCATTTT,CASSQGADQPQHF
NA,NA,TRBJ2-2,TRBV9,TGTGCCAGCAGCCCGCACCCCGGACTGACCTACACCGGGGAGCTGTTTTTT,CASSPHPGLTYTGELFF
NA,NA,TRBJ2-3,TRBV3-1/TRBV3-2,TGTGCCAGCAGCCCTTCGGGCGCGGAGGTCACAGATACGCAGTATTTT,CASSPSGAEVTDTQYF
NA,NA,TRBJ1-1,TRBV11-2,TGTGCCAGCAGCTTAGTGGGCAGCACCACTGAAGCTTTCTTT,CASSLVGSTTEAFF
TRBD1,once,TRBJ2-3,TRBV18,TGTGCCAGCTCACCTGGGACAGGGGCCACAGATACGCAGTATTTT,CASSPGTGATDTQYF
TRBD1,few,TRBJ1-4,TRBV18,TGTGCCAGCTCAGCCCAGGGGGCAGCTAATGAAAAACTGTTTTTT,CASSAQGAANEKLFF
NA,NA,TRBJ2-7,TRBV24-1,TGTGCCACCAGTGATTATAGCGGCAACACGGGTAGGAAGCAGTACTTC,CATSDYSGNTGRKQYF
TRBD2,once,TRBJ2-7,TRBV18,TGTGCCAGCTCACCCTTACTAGCGGGGGCTAGCTCCTACGAGCAGTACTTC,CASSPLLAGASSYEQYF
NA,NA,TRBJ1-1,TRBV19,TGTGCCAGTACCATAGGCGGGAGCGGAGCTTTCTTT,CASTIGGSGAFF
NA,once,TRBJ2-1,TRBV28,TGTGCCAGCAGTTTCCCGGGACTCCTCAATGAGCAGTTCTTC,CASSFPGLLNEQFF
NA,many,TRBJ2-7,TRBV2,TGTGCCAGCAGTGATCTGGTAGTGAGGGCGGGCGAGCAGTACTTC,CASSDLVVRAGEQYF
TRBD2,NA,TRBJ2-3,TRBV10-3,TGTGCCATCAGGGCGGGGGGCAACACAGATACGCAGTATTTT,CAIRAGGNTDTQYF
NA,NA,TRBJ1-3,TRBV2,TGTGCCAGCAGTGAATCGGGTTACGAAAACACCATATATTTT,CASSESGYENTIYF
NA,NA,TRBJ2-7,TRBV27,TGTGCCAGCAGTTCCAACACAGATTACGAGCAGTACTTC,CASSSNTDYEQYF
NA,NA,TRBJ1-1,TRBV3-1/TRBV3-2,TGTGCCAGCAGCCAACAGGAGAACACTGAAGCTTTCTTT,CASSQQENTEAFF
NA,NA,TRBJ2-3,TRBV28,TGTGCCAGCAGTTCACCTTTTCGGGACTCAGATACGCAGTATTTT,CASSSPFRDSDTQYF
NA,NA,TRBJ2-5,TRBV28,TGTGCCAGCAGTCTCCGGCGACTCTTGGGGCGGGAGACCCAGTACTTC,CASSLRRLLGRETQYF